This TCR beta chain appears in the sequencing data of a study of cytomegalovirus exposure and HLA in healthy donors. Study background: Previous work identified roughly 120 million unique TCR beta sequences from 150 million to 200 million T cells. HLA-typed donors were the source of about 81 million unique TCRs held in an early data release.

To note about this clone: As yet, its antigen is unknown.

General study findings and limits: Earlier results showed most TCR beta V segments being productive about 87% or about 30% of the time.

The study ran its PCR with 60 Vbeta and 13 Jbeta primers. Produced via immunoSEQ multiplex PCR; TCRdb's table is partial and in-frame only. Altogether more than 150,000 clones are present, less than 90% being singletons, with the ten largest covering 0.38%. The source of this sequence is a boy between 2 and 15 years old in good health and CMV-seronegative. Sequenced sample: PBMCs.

DNA of the CDR3: TGTGCCAGCCAGAACGAGGTCTATGGCTACACCTTC. This gives the protein CASQNEVYGYTF. The chain couples TRBV28 to TRBJ1-2; the D is unclear. The CDR3 has 12 amino acids. Trimming shortened V by 8 bases and J by 4 bases, and 11 bases separated the two germline ends. CDR1 and CDR2 (germline): MDHEN, SYDVKM.